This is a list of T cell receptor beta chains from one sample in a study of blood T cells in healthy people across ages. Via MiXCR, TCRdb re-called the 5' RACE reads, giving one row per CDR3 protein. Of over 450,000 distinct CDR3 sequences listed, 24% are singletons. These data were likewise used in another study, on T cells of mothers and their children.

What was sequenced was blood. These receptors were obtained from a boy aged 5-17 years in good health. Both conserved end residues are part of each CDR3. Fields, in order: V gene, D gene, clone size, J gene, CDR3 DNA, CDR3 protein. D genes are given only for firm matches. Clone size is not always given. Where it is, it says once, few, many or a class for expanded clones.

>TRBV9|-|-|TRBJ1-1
TGTGCCAGCAGCGTAAAGGGGAACACTGAAGCTTTCTTT
CASSVKGNTEAFF
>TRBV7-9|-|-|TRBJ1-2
TGTGCCAGCGACCAGGTGGCGGCCACTAACTATGGCTACACCTTC
CASDQVAATNYGYTF
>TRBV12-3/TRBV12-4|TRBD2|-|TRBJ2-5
TGTGCCAGCAGTGGAGGACTAGCGGAGCCCTACCAAGAGACCCAGTACTTC
CASSGGLAEPYQETQYF
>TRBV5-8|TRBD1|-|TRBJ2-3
TGTGCCAGCAGCTTCTATCACAGGGGATACCCCACAGATACGCAGTATTTT
CASSFYHRGYPTDTQYF
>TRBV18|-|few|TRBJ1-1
TGTGCCAGCTCACCGGCGAGCGTACGGAACACTGAAGCTTTCTTT
CASSPASVRNTEAFF
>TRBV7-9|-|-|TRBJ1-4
TGTGCCAGCAGCCTCTCTAATGAAAAACTGTTTTTT
CASSLSNEKLFF
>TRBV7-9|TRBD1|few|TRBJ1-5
TGTGCCAGCAGCTTAGCGGGGGACAGGGGTGTCGGTCAGCCCCAGCATTTT
CASSLAGDRGVGQPQHF
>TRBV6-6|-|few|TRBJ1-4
TGTGCCAGCAGTTTGGGAACAGGGTCTTCTGAAAAACTGTTTTTT
CASSLGTGSSEKLFF
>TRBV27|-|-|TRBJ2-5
TGTGCCAGCAGTTTAAAACGGTTACAAGAGACCCAGTACTTC
CASSLKRLQETQYF
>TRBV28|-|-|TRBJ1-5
TGTGCCAGCAGTTTAGGGCACCCAAGCAATCAGCCCCAGCATTTT
CASSLGHPSNQPQHF
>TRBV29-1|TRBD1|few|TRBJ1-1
TGCAGCGTGCCCGGACAGGGGGACACTGAAGCTTTCTTT
CSVPGQGDTEAFF
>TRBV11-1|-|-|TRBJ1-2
TGTGCCAGCAGCACGTTATCACAGGGCAGTGGCTACACCTTC
CASSTLSQGSGYTF
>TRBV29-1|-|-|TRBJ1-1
TGCAGCCCGGGACCGTTGGACACTGAAGCTTTCTTT
CSPGPLDTEAFF
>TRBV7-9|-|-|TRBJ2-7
TGTGCCAGCAGCCGTTCAGCTGGGTTTTACAGTGGCGAGCAGTACTTC
CASSRSAGFYSGEQYF
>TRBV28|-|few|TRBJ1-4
TGTGCCCGCAGTTTGACGGGGGCAAAGGGTGAAAAACTGTTTTTT
CARSLTGAKGEKLFF
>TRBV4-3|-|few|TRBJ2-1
TGCGCCAGCAGCCTCCGCTATAGCGGACTGGGGTACAATGAGCAGTTCTTC
CASSLRYSGLGYNEQFF
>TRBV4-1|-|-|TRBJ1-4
TGCGCCAGCAGCCTCAGAACGGCCGGGGAAAAACTGTTTTTT
CASSLRTAGEKLFF
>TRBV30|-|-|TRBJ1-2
TGTGCCTGGGCAGGGTCAGACTATGGCTACACCTTC
CAWAGSDYGYTF
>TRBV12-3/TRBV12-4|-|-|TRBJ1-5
TGTGCCAGCAGTTTCGGGGAGCGCAGGGATGGGGACCAGCCCCAGCATTTT
CASSFGERRDGDQPQHF
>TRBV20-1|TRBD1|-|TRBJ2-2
TGCAGTGCTAGGGGACAGTCACCTAACAAGTTGGTTTTT
CSARGQSPNKLVF
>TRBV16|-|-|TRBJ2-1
TGTGCCAGCAGCGATATTAGTGGCTCCTACAATGAGCAGTTCTTC
CASSDISGSYNEQFF
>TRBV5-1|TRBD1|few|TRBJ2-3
TGCGCCAGCAGCGACGGACAGGTTACAGATACGCGGTATTTT
CASSDGQVTDTRYF
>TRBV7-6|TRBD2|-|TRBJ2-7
TGTGCCAGCAGCTTCCTAGCGGGAGGAGGCGAGCAGTACTTC
CASSFLAGGGEQYF
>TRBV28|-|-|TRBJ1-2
TGTGCCAGCAGTTACCGGACCCCACGAAACTATGGCTACACCTTC
CASSYRTPRNYGYTF